This entry is about one TCR beta chain. The antigen remains undetermined. The entry originates in a study of T-cell memory formation after mild COVID-19. Points from the study as a whole: Researchers found some responding clones in pre-infection memory, a sign that cross-reactive memory joined. Among clones peaking at day 37 in the second wave, SARS-CoV-2 specificity remained unconfirmed. CD4+ clones that contracted lay mainly in CM and EM; CD8+ ones lay in EMRA.

The length of the CDR3 is 11 residues. Germline loops: CDR1 SGHTA, CDR2 FQGNSA. Trimming stripped 5 bases from V and 7 bases from J, with 8 bases between. A single record per CDR3 protein comes from TCRdb applying MiXCR to the 5' RACE reads. The sample yields around 300,000 distinct CDR3 sequences, about 13% seen once. The sample comprised PBMCs or a T cell subset sorted from them (not recorded which). The chain has TRBV7-2 and TRBJ2-5; the D call may be TRBD1 or TRBD2 (5 bases each). The source of this sequence is a young man who had mild COVID-19 (a few samples of this study predate the infection). Cell type and time point are not known. The chain's CDR3 is CASSLRGTQYF. For the CDR3, the DNA is TGTGCCAGCAGCCTGAGGGGGACCCAGTACTTC.